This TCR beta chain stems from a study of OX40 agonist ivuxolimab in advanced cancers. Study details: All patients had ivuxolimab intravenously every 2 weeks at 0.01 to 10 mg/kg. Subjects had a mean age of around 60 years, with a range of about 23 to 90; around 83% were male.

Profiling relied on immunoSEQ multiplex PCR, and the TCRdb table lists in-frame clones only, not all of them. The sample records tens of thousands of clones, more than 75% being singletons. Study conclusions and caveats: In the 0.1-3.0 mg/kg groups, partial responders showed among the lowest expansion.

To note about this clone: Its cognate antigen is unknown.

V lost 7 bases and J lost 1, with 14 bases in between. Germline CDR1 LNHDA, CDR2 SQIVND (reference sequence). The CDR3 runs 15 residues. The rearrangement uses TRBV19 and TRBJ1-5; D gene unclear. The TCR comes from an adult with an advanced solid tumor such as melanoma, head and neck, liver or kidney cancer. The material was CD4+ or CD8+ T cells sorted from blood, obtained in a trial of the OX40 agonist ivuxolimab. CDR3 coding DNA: TGTGCCAGTACCGATGGGTGGCAGAGCAATCAGCCCCAGCATTTT. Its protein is CASTDGWQSNQPQHF.